The present entry profiles one TCR beta chain with its context. Germline assignment: CDR1 SGHVT and CDR2 SQSDAQ. V shed 10 bases and J shed 2 bases, with 20 bases lying between them. There are 15 residues in the CDR3. This record comes from a study of CD8 T cells in ankylosing spondylitis. Preparation of TCR beta libraries was done by quantitative 5'-RACE with molecular barcodes. TCRdb ran MiXCR on the 5' RACE reads and lists one entry per CDR3 protein. The data show more than 300,000 distinct CDR3 sequences, with 11% seen just once and about 10% held by the top ten. The sequence was collected from a female donor with ankylosing spondylitis or in good health (not recorded which). The sample consisted of blood, either unsorted or a sorted T cell fraction (not recorded which). This chain joins TRBV7-4 and TRBJ2-5; no firm D call. CDR3 in amino acids: CATCQGSWTQETQYF. Written as DNA, the CDR3 is TGTGCCACCTGCCAAGGATCATGGACGCAAGAGACCCAGTACTTC.